Described below is a single TCR beta chain sequence and its context. The data were taken from a study of shared clonotypes between healthy human individuals. The length of the CDR3 is 16 residues. V was cut by 3 bases and J by 2 bases, with 16 bases left in between. Germline values: CDR1 SGHKS, CDR2 YYEKEE (reference sequence). Assay used: immunoSEQ multiplex PCR; TCRdb lists only in-frame clones, some missing. The repertoire holds approximately 2.1 million clones, with 85% to 95% as singletons. Sequencing used naive CD4+ T cells from PBMCs. The sample's subset: CD45RA+ positively selected. The receptor was isolated from a man aged 18 to 30 in good health. Some clones in this sample may be carry-over from other donors' samples. The V gene is TRBV5-5, the J gene TRBJ2-3; possibly TRBD2 for D (6 bases). The CDR3 sequence: CASSSKPGLNTDTQYF. CDR3 sequence (DNA): TGTGCCAGCAGCTCAAAACCGGGACTGAACACAGATACGCAGTATTTT. Full variable domain (rest looked up from reference TRBV5-5 and TRBJ2-3): DAGVTQSPTHLIKTRGQQVTLRCSPISGHKSVSWYQQVLGQGPQFIFQYYEKEERGRGNFPDRFSARQFPNYSSELNVNALLLGDSALYLCASSSKPGLNTDTQYFGPGTRLTVL.